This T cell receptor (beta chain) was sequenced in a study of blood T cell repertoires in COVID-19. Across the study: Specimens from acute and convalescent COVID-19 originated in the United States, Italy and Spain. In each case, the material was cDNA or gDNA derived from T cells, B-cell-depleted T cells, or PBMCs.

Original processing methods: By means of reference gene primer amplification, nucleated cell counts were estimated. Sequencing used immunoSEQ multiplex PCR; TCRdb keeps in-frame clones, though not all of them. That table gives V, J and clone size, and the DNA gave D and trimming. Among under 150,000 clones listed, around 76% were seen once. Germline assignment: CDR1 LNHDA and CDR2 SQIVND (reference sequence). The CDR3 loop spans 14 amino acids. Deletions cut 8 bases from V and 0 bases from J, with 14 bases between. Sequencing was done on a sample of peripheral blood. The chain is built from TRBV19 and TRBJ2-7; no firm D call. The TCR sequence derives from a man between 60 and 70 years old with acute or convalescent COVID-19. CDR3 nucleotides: TGTGCCAGTGGCCTAACAGTAAGCTCCTACGAGCAGTACTTC. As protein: CASGLTVSSYEQYF.